Presented here are 15 T cell receptor beta chains from one specimen sequenced in a study of cytomegalovirus exposure and HLA in healthy donors. Assay: immunoSEQ multiplex PCR; the TCRdb copy retains only in-frame clones and omits some. This table has 300,000 to 400,000 clones, 88% appearing once. Sample: PBMCs. These receptor sequences come from a man aged 25 to 45 in good health and CMV-seronegative.

This chain connects TRBV5-1 to TRBJ2-1; D not resolved. Trimming shortened V by 4 bases and J by 3 bases, and 8 bases separated the two germline ends. CDR1 is SGHRS and CDR2 is YFSETQ in the germline V gene. The CDR3 runs 13 residues. CDR3 sequence reads: CASSADIYNEQFF. CDR3 in DNA: TGCGCCAGCAGCGCCGACATCTACAATGAGCAGTTCTTC. Looking up the rest from reference TRBV5-1 and TRBJ2-1 gives the full variable domain: KAGVTQTPRYLIKTRGQQVTLSCSPISGHRSVSWYQQTPGQGLQFLFEYFSETQRNKGNFPGRFSGRQFSNSRSEMNVSTLELGDSALYLCASSADIYNEQFFGPGTRLTVL.

This chain joins TRBV5-6 and TRBJ2-7, with D perhaps TRBD1 (6 bases). The CDR3 spans 14 residues. Germline CDR1 and CDR2: SGHDT and YYEEEE. V was trimmed by 4 bases and J by 5 bases, leaving 16 bases between them. The CDR3 loop reads CASSRTERIHEQYF. The CDR3, as DNA: TGTGCCAGCAGCCGGACAGAAAGAATCCACGAGCAGTACTTC.

CDR3 bases: TGCGCCAGCAGCTTGGCCCCGAGCTCCTACAATGAGCAGTTCTTC. Translated, it gives CASSLAPSSYNEQFF. The chain joins TRBV5-1 to TRBJ2-1; D call uncertain. Germline assignment: CDR1 SGHRS and CDR2 YFSETQ. V was pared by 0 bases and J by 0 bases, with 7 bases between. The CDR3 totals 15 residues.

The CDR3 reads CASSPVETGGITEAFF. The CDR3 coding sequence is TGTGCCAGCTCCCCAGTGGAGACAGGGGGCATCACTGAAGCTTTCTTT. J is TRBJ1-1 and V is TRBV18; 10 nucleotides line up with TRBD1. The trim removed 6 bases at V and 4 bases at J, leaving 11 bases unmatched. Germline V gene lookup returns CDR1 KGHSH and CDR2 LQKENI. The CDR3 runs 16 residues.

This rearrangement joins TRBV10-3 to TRBJ1-1; 7 bases fit TRBD1. V lost 9 bases and J lost 1; bases outside the gene matches: 5. The CDR3 contains 13 residues. CDR1 is ENHRY, CDR2 SYGVKD, per germline. The CDR3, as DNA: TGTGCCATGAGGACAGGAGAGAACACTGAAGCTTTCTTT. It encodes CAMRTGENTEAFF.

Only one count was recorded for this clone. The chain uses TRBV2 and TRBJ1-1, with 8 positions matching TRBD1. The CDR3 covers 14 residues. Unmatched junction bases numbered 11, after V lost 6 bases and J lost 8 bases. Germline CDR1 SNHLY, CDR2 FYNNEI. As DNA, the CDR3 is TGTGCCAGCAGAACCAGGGGGCGGACGGTGGAAGCTTTCTTT. Protein sequence: CASRTRGRTVEAFF. The whole variable domain, filled in from reference TRBV2 and TRBJ1-1, reads EPEVTQTPSHQVTQMGQEVILRCVPISNHLYFYWYRQILGQKVEFLVSFYNNEISEKSEIFDDQFSVERPDGSNFTLKIRSTKLEDSAMYFCASRTRGRTVEAFFGQGTRLTVV.

The J gene is TRBJ1-2, the V gene TRBV7-2; the D is unclear. CDR1 is SGHTA, CDR2 FQGNSA, per germline. The CDR3 covers 14 residues. V was pared by 3 bases and J by 6 bases, with 14 bases between. For the CDR3, the DNA is TGTGCCAGCAGCTTGCAGCCGACAATAGATGGCTACACCTTC. It yields the protein CASSLQPTIDGYTF.

The rearrangement links TRBV4-1 to TRBJ2-1; TRBD1 matches at 10 bases. Trimming removed 2 bases from V and 6 bases from J; junction bases left unmatched: 10. Germline-derived CDR1 and CDR2 are MGHRA and YSYEKL. This CDR3 has 17 residues. CDR3 sequence reads: CASSQLTTGGMGNEQFF. The DNA for the CDR3 is TGCGCCAGCAGCCAACTTACGACAGGGGGCATGGGCAATGAGCAGTTCTTC.

This chain connects TRBV4-1 to TRBJ1-3; 9 positions match TRBD1. The ends lost 4 bases at V and 2 bases at J; junction bases unmatched: 3. CDR1 is MGHRA and CDR2 is YSYEKL in the germline V gene. The CDR3 is 15 amino acids. CDR3 bases: TGCGCCAGCAGCCGCGACAGGGGGACTGGAAACACCATATATTTT. Translated, it gives CASSRDRGTGNTIYF.

As concerns this clone: At one boundary the junction diverges from the germline segment, which might be a read error. The J gene is TRBJ1-1, the V gene TRBV5-1; no clear D. The CDR3 has 12 amino acids. CDR1 is SGHRS and CDR2 is YFSETQ in the germline V gene. CDR3 coding DNA: TGCGCCAGCAGCTTGGGCTCCGGGAGGCGGACCTTT. Translated: CASSLGSGRRTF. Based on the CDR3 plus reference TRBV5-1 and TRBJ1-1, the full variable domain is KAGVTQTPRYLIKTRGQQVTLSCSPISGHRSVSWYQQTPGQGLQFLFEYFSETQRNKGNFPGRFSGRQFSNSRSEMNVSTLELGDSALYLCASSLGSGRRTFGQGTRLTVV.

The V and J genes are TRBV11-2 and TRBJ2-3; D gene unclear. The CDR3 consists of 16 residues. Trimming removed 5 bases from V and 0 bases from J, with 15 bases in between. Germline V gives CDR1 SGHAT, CDR2 FQNNGV. The CDR3 is CASSTLLYTSTDTQYF. CDR3 coding DNA: TGTGCCAGCAGCACCCTCTTGTACACAAGCACAGATACGCAGTATTTT.

The chain uses TRBV29-1 and TRBJ1-2, with D perhaps TRBD1 (6 bases). This CDR3 is 15 amino acids long. Germline V lookup: CDR1 SQVTM, CDR2 ANQGSEA. V lost 4 bases, J lost 5 bases, and 20 bases lay in between. The CDR3 DNA reads TGCAGCGTTGGGGGGCAGGGAAGTTTGGATTATGGCTACACCTTC. Amino acid sequence: CSVGGQGSLDYGYTF.

Turning to this clone: This specimen includes other DNA sequences encoding the same CDR3. The CDR3 DNA sequence: TGTGCCAGCAGTTTAAGGGGAAATGAGCAGTTCTTC. Translated: CASSLRGNEQFF. The genes are TRBV27 and TRBJ2-1; a possible D gene is TRBD1 (5 bases). Germline CDR1 reads MNHEY; CDR2 reads SMNVEV (reference sequence). CDR3 length: 12 amino acids. With 2 bases removed from V and 7 bases from J, the gap between germline ends came to 6 bases.

The chain employs TRBV11-2 and TRBJ1-5; D might be TRBD1 (6 bases). V was trimmed by 3 bases and J by 3 bases, leaving 9 bases between them. The CDR3 consists of 14 residues. The germline CDR1 and CDR2 sequences are SGHAT and FQNNGV. CDR3 region: CASSLTGLNQPQHF. DNA for the CDR3: TGTGCCAGCAGCTTGACAGGCCTCAATCAGCCCCAGCATTTT. The full variable domain, rest sourced from reference TRBV11-2 and TRBJ1-5, is EAGVAQSPRYKIIEKRQSVAFWCNPISGHATLYWYQQILGQGPKLLIQFQNNGVVDDSQLPKDRFSAERLKGVDSTLKIQPAKLEDSAVYLCASSLTGLNQPQHFGDGTRLSIL.

The chain uses TRBV6-5 and TRBJ1-2; D may be TRBD1 (5 bases). Trimming took 3 bases from V and 7 from J, leaving 9 bases between them. The V gene's germline CDR1 is MNHEY and CDR2 SVGAGI. This CDR3 has 12 amino acids. The CDR3 coding sequence is TGTGCCAGCAGTTATGGGGGGGGTGGCTACACCTTC. This sequence encodes CASSYGGGGYTF.